These 28 T cell receptor beta chains originate from one sample sequenced in a study of T-cell reconstitution after alpha-beta-depleted transplantation in children. Library preparation (for TCRbeta) was performed with unique molecular identifiers. TCRdb re-analysed the PCR reads in MiXCR, keeping a single row per CDR3 protein. This sample has about 540,000 distinct CDR3 sequences, with about 16% found just once. The sample in question was PBMCs from the stem cell graft donor, obtained from the stem cell graft. The source of these receptors is a human donor who donated a stem cell graft to a child with acute lymphoblastic leukemia.

The chain couples TRBV18 to TRBJ2-1; D is possibly TRBD2 (5 bases). The CDR3 runs to 17 residues. Germline V gene sequence: CDR1 KGHSH, CDR2 LQKENI. V was pared by 0 bases and J by 2 bases, with 14 bases between. CDR3 in DNA: TGTGCCAGCTCACCACCTATCGCGGAGGCACCCTACAATGAGCAGTTCTTC. Its translation: CASSPPIAEAPYNEQFF.

The chain recombines TRBV9 with TRBJ2-1; 10 positions agree with TRBD1. Germline V gene data show CDR1 as SGDLS and CDR2 as YYNGEE. The J segment lost 1 base and the V segment lost 3 bases, leaving 10 bases of the junction unmatched. The CDR3 spans 18 residues. The CDR3 protein is CASSDRDRGSYSYNEQFF. CDR3 nucleotides: TGTGCCAGCAGCGACCGGGACAGGGGTTCCTATTCCTACAATGAGCAGTTCTTC. Using reference TRBV9 and TRBJ2-1 for the parts outside the CDR3, the full variable domain is DSGVTQTPKHLITATGQRVTLRCSPRSGDLSVYWYQQSLDQGLQFLIQYYNGEERAKGNILERFSAQQFPDLHSELNLSSLELGDSALYFCASSDRDRGSYSYNEQFFGPGTRLTVL.

This clonotype was observed a handful of times. The J gene is TRBJ2-3, the V gene TRBV7-8, with 7 bases matching TRBD2. CDR3 length: 15 amino acids. Germline CDR1 is SGHVS and CDR2 is FQNEAQ. Germline trimming cut 5 bases from V and 5 bases from J; bases unmatched to any gene: 10. The DNA for the CDR3 is TGTGCCAGCAGCCACCCGGGGGGAGCTGGAGATACGCAGTATTTT. This gives the protein CASSHPGGAGDTQYF.

This clonotype appeared a few times. The genes are TRBV28 and TRBJ2-7; D unclear. In germline, CDR1 is MDHEN, CDR2 SYDVKM. Trimming stripped 4 bases from V and 4 bases from J, with 5 bases between. This CDR3 is 11 amino acids long. For the CDR3, the DNA is TGTGCCAGCAGTTGGAATTACGAGCAGTACTTC. Translating it yields CASSWNYEQYF.

This clonotype was counted only a few times. J is TRBJ1-5 and V is TRBV5-1; 9 nucleotides agree with TRBD1. CDR1 and CDR2 (germline): SGHRS, YFSETQ. The CDR3 sequence is 16 residues long. The junction had 11 bases not matched to a gene; V was cut back by 4 bases and J by 6 bases. In DNA form, the CDR3 reads TGCGCCAGCAGCCGGACGGGGACAGGGAGGATTCAGCCCCAGCATTTT. As protein: CASSRTGTGRIQPQHF.

This clonotype was counted between two and nine times. The chain couples TRBV9 to TRBJ1-2; unclear D gene. This CDR3 has 15 residues. The V gene's germline CDR1 is SGDLS and CDR2 YYNGEE. V lost 4 bases and J lost 3, with 16 bases in between. The CDR3: CASSPSFLDYYGYTF. The CDR3 DNA reads TGTGCCAGCAGCCCTTCATTCCTGGATTACTATGGCTACACCTTC. Full variable domain (rest looked up from reference TRBV9 and TRBJ1-2): DSGVTQTPKHLITATGQRVTLRCSPRSGDLSVYWYQQSLDQGLQFLIQYYNGEERAKGNILERFSAQQFPDLHSELNLSSLELGDSALYFCASSPSFLDYYGYTFGSGTRLTVV.

V is TRBV12-3 or TRBV12-4 and J is TRBJ2-5; TRBD2 aligns across 14 bases. The CDR3 spans 16 residues. The V and J ends lost 1 base and 4 bases, in that order; junction bases with no gene match: 2. The CDR3 loop is CASSLVGLAGVETQYF. The DNA of the CDR3 is TGTGCCAGCAGTTTAGTGGGACTAGCGGGAGTAGAGACCCAGTACTTC.

This clonotype occurred a few times. The V and J genes are TRBV7-9 and TRBJ2-2; D is perhaps TRBD2 (5 bases). This CDR3 spans 17 amino acids. Looked up from germline, CDR1 is SEHNR and CDR2 is FQNEAQ (reference sequence). V gave up 2 bases and J gave up 4 bases, with 17 bases separating them. The DNA of the CDR3 is TGTGCCAGCAGCTTACGGGCTCTAGCCTATACCACCGGGGAGCTGTTTTTT. Its protein is CASSLRALAYTTGELFF. Drawing the rest from reference TRBV7-9 and TRBJ2-2, the complete variable domain is DTGVSQNPRHKITKRGQNVTFRCDPISEHNRLYWYRQTLGQGPEFLTYFQNEAQLEKSRLLSDRFSAERPKGSFSTLEIQRTEQGDSAMYLCASSLRALAYTTGELFFGEGSRLTVL.

The V and J genes are TRBV6-1 and TRBJ2-3; D is perhaps TRBD1 or TRBD2 (5 bases each). Germline values: CDR1 MNHNS, CDR2 SASEGT. The CDR3 contains 16 residues. Trimming removed 8 bases from V and 4 bases from J, with 22 bases in between. The CDR3 here is CASGNPGTTRADTQYF. The CDR3 nucleotides are TGTGCCAGCGGTAATCCCGGGACCACGCGGGCAGATACGCAGTATTTT.

V and J are TRBV7-9 and TRBJ2-1, with 10 nucleotides matching TRBD2. The J segment lost 7 bases and the V segment lost 3 bases, leaving 3 bases of the junction unmatched. This CDR3 has 14 residues. Germline lookup yields CDR1 SEHNR and CDR2 FQNEAQ (reference sequence). The CDR3 bases are TGTGCCAGCAGCTTTTTTAGCGGGAGGAATGAGCAGTTCTTC. It specifies CASSFFSGRNEQFF.

This clonotype was detected only a few times. The chain links TRBV28 to TRBJ1-1; TRBD1 is a possible D gene (5 bases). The CDR3 totals 14 residues. The ends were cut back, 7 bases at V and 0 bases at J, with 12 bases in the middle. Germline V CDR1 and CDR2: MDHEN, SYDVKM. Here the CDR3 DNA reads TGTGCCAGCACCCCGACAGCCATGAACACTGAAGCTTTCTTT. As protein: CASTPTAMNTEAFF.

This clonotype was detected only a few times. As DNA, the CDR3 is TGTGCCAGCAACTCGTGGGGCGGCAGCTCCTACGAGCAGTACTTC. It translates to CASNSWGGSSYEQYF. The V gene is TRBV25-1, the J gene TRBJ2-7, with a tentative D call TRBD1 (5 bases). This CDR3 contains 15 residues. The V gene lost 7 bases and the J gene lost 0 bases, with 16 bases spanning the gap. Germline CDR1 MGHDK, CDR2 SYGVNS.

The V and J genes are TRBV15 and TRBJ2-5, with 7 bases lining up with TRBD2. The V gene's germline CDR1 is LNHNV and CDR2 YYDKDF (reference sequence). Losses at the gene ends were 1 base for V and 10 bases for J; bases not matched to a gene: 9. This CDR3 is 14 amino acids long. The CDR3 nucleotides read TGTGCCACCAGCAGAGGGGAGGGACCTAGGGGCCAGTACTTC. Its translation: CATSRGEGPRGQYF.

The table lists this clonotype with many counts. One junction end does not reproduce the germline sequence, and a read error may be involved. The V call is TRBV6-5, the J call TRBJ1-1; D not certain. The CDR3 is made up of 13 amino acids. CDR1 is MNHEY and CDR2 is SVGAGI in the germline V gene. The CDR3: CASSYSRNTEAFF. Written as DNA, the CDR3 is TGCGCCAGCAGCTATAGTAGGAACACTGAAGCTTTCTTT.

The chain uses TRBV7-3 and TRBJ2-1, with 8 bases lining up with TRBD2. With 0 bases clipped from V and 6 bases from J, the junction kept 16 bases outside the gene matches. Germline V gene data show CDR1 as SGHTA and CDR2 as FQGTGA. CDR3 length: 19 residues. The CDR3 nucleotides read TGTGCCAGCAGCTTAACTTTTTTCAGATCGGGACTAGTCTCCAATGAGCAGTTCTTC. Protein product: CASSLTFFRSGLVSNEQFF.

This chain uses TRBV7-9 with TRBJ1-1; possibly TRBD1 for D (5 bases). The CDR3 length is 13 residues. The germline V gene has CDR1 SEHNR and CDR2 FQNEAQ (reference sequence). The V end was cut by 11 bases, the J end by 3 bases, with 16 bases between. The CDR3 DNA sequence: TGTGCCGGTAGGAGGGGTCGGGACACTGAAGCTTTCTTT. Translated, it gives CAGRRGRDTEAFF.

This rearrangement joins TRBV11-2 to TRBJ2-1; 8 bases fit TRBD2. Germline V gene data show CDR1 as SGHAT and CDR2 as FQNNGV. After removal of 5 bases from V and 8 bases from J, the junction contained 11 bases not matched to a gene. CDR3 size: 15 residues. The CDR3 is CASSPGRAWGYEQFF. Written as DNA, the CDR3 is TGTGCCAGCAGCCCCGGGAGGGCTTGGGGGTATGAGCAGTTCTTC. Based on the CDR3 plus reference TRBV11-2 and TRBJ2-1, the full variable domain is EAGVAQSPRYKIIEKRQSVAFWCNPISGHATLYWYQQILGQGPKLLIQFQNNGVVDDSQLPKDRFSAERLKGVDSTLKIQPAKLEDSAVYLCASSPGRAWGYEQFFGPGTRLTVL.

The V and J genes are TRBV14 and TRBJ2-3, with 9 bases aligning to TRBD2. With 0 bases clipped from V and 5 bases from J, the junction kept 9 bases outside the gene matches. The CDR3 totals 17 residues. CDR1 is SGHDN and CDR2 is FVKESK in the germline V gene. DNA of the CDR3: TGTGCCAGCAGCCAAGATCGACGGCTAGCGGGACAAGATACGCAGTATTTT. Residues: CASSQDRRLAGQDTQYF.

This clonotype was seen a handful of times. The rearrangement joins TRBV19 to TRBJ1-5, with a possible D match to TRBD1 (5 bases). CDR3 length: 19 residues. Germline V gives CDR1 LNHDA, CDR2 SQIVND (reference sequence). Trimming took 3 bases from V and 3 from J, leaving 24 bases between them. The CDR3 is CASSIESGAILVVNQPQHF. CDR3 in DNA: TGTGCCAGTAGTATTGAAAGCGGGGCAATCTTGGTGGTCAATCAGCCCCAGCATTTT.

This clonotype was detected a few times. The chain links TRBV7-9 to TRBJ2-7, with a tentative D call TRBD1 (5 bases). The germline CDR1 and CDR2 sequences are SEHNR and FQNEAQ (reference sequence). V was cut by 1 base and J by 2 bases, with 9 bases left in between. The CDR3 runs to 14 residues. The CDR3 sequence: CASSLESRAYEQYF. The CDR3, as DNA: TGTGCCAGCAGCTTAGAGAGCAGGGCCTACGAGCAGTACTTC. The full variable domain, completed using reference TRBV7-9 and TRBJ2-7, is DTGVSQNPRHKITKRGQNVTFRCDPISEHNRLYWYRQTLGQGPEFLTYFQNEAQLEKSRLLSDRFSAERPKGSFSTLEIQRTEQGDSAMYLCASSLESRAYEQYFGPGTRLTVT.

The chain combines TRBV4-2 with TRBJ2-3, with 8 bases lining up with TRBD1. CDR3 size: 14 residues. Trimming at V came to 7 bases and at J to 6 bases, leaving 9 bases not matched to a gene. CDR1 is LGHNA and CDR2 is YNFKEQ in the germline V gene. For the CDR3, the DNA is TGTGCCAGCACCCCATCGACAGGGGACGATACGCAGTATTTT. Its translation is CASTPSTGDDTQYF.

This clonotype came up a few times. The V call is TRBV28, the J call TRBJ2-7, with 10 bases fitting TRBD1. The V gene's germline CDR1 is MDHEN and CDR2 SYDVKM. J gave up 3 bases and V 7 bases, and 9 bases lay outside the gene matches. The CDR3 runs 15 residues. The CDR3 DNA sequence: TGTGCCAGCAAGACGGGACAGGGGTTGAACTACGAGCAGTACTTC. Translating gives CASKTGQGLNYEQYF.

This clonotype was found a few times. This rearrangement joins TRBV18 to TRBJ2-7; 8 bases are shared with TRBD1. V shed 4 bases and J 4 bases; nucleotides not matched to a gene: 12. The germline CDR1 and CDR2 sequences are KGHSH and LQKENI. The CDR3 sequence is 16 residues long. The DNA of the CDR3 is TGTGCCAGCTCACAAATCCTCGCCGGACAGGGATACGAGCAGTACTTC. Protein sequence: CASSQILAGQGYEQYF.

This chain joins TRBV9 and TRBJ2-1, with D unresolved. The CDR3 runs 18 residues. V lost 3 bases and J lost 2, with 21 bases in between. CDR1 is SGDLS and CDR2 is YYNGEE in the germline V gene. DNA of the CDR3: TGTGCCAGCAGCGACGGGCCAGCGCTCCCTCTTACCTACAATGAGCAGTTCTTC. Protein product: CASSDGPALPLTYNEQFF. The whole variable domain, remainder taken from reference TRBV9 and TRBJ2-1, is DSGVTQTPKHLITATGQRVTLRCSPRSGDLSVYWYQQSLDQGLQFLIQYYNGEERAKGNILERFSAQQFPDLHSELNLSSLELGDSALYFCASSDGPALPLTYNEQFFGPGTRLTVL.

The chain couples TRBV27 to TRBJ1-5; no reliable D call. The length of the CDR3 is 14 residues. Germline CDR1 MNHEY, CDR2 SMNVEV (reference sequence). Trimming removed 2 bases at V and 1 base at J, with 6 bases between. The CDR3 spells CASSLIGSNQPQHF. The CDR3 bases are TGTGCCAGCAGTTTAATTGGAAGCAATCAGCCCCAGCATTTT.

This chain links TRBV3-1 with TRBJ2-1; TRBD2 agrees at 7 bases. J was trimmed by 3 bases and V by 6 bases; bases with no gene match: 20. This CDR3 comprises 19 residues. The V gene's germline CDR1 is LGHDT and CDR2 YNNKEL (reference sequence). The CDR3 spells CASSLLMGWGGSFYNEQFF. The CDR3 bases are TGTGCCAGCAGTTTATTGATGGGGTGGGGGGGGTCTTTCTACAATGAGCAGTTCTTC.

The CDR3: CASSGAGTVYEQYF. CDR3 DNA: TGTGCCAGCAGCGGGGCCGGGACAGTCTACGAGCAGTACTTC. V and J are TRBV7-2 and TRBJ2-7; 7 nucleotides agree with TRBD1. Germline loops: CDR1 SGHTA, CDR2 FQGNSA. The CDR3 sequence is 14 residues long. The junction had 7 bases not matched to a gene; V was cut back by 5 bases and J by 3 bases.

This clonotype was seen at least ten times. V is TRBV5-1 and J is TRBJ1-1, with a weak D call TRBD1 (6 bases). V lost 1 base, J lost 7 bases, and 14 bases lay in between. The CDR3 runs 14 residues. In germline, CDR1 is SGHRS, CDR2 YFSETQ. The CDR3 DNA sequence: TGCGCCAGCAGCTTGACAGGGAATCGGATTGAAGCTTTCTTT. Translated: CASSLTGNRIEAFF.